What follows are 18 T cell receptor beta chains derived from one specimen sequenced in a study of T cell responses to AZD1222 COVID-19 vaccine. TCRdb's copy holds only in-frame clones and misses some; the assay was immunoSEQ multiplex PCR. The sample yields about 30,000 clones, 90% to 95% seen once. This specimen consisted of peripheral blood, obtained on day 0 of AZD1222 vaccination. The receptors derive from an adult in good health.

The CDR3 spells CASSYSGPRAYGYTF. In DNA, the CDR3 is TGTGCCAGCAGTTACTCGGGACCGAGGGCCTATGGCTACACCTTC. The chain joins TRBV6-2 or TRBV6-3 to TRBJ1-2, with D possibly matching TRBD1 (5 bases). The V gene's germline CDR1 is MNHEY and CDR2 SVGEGT. CDR3 length equals 15 residues. V gave up 0 bases and J gave up 4 bases, with 12 bases separating them.

The rearrangement links TRBV11-2 to TRBJ2-3; D possibly corresponds to TRBD2 (6 bases). Germline-derived CDR1 and CDR2 are SGHAT and FQNNGV. This CDR3 region has 16 residues. Trimming pared 0 bases from V and 0 bases from J, leaving 10 bases between. CDR3: CASSLDHGGSTDTQYF. The CDR3 DNA sequence: TGTGCCAGCAGCTTAGATCATGGAGGGAGCACAGATACGCAGTATTTT.

The V and J genes are TRBV7-6 and TRBJ2-3, with 12 positions matching TRBD2. The V gene's germline CDR1 is SGHVS and CDR2 FNYEAQ. This CDR3 spans 15 amino acids. The J segment lost 3 bases and the V segment lost 4 bases, leaving 2 bases of the junction unmatched. The CDR3 region has the DNA TGTGCCAGCAGCTCGCTAGCGGGGGGGACAGATACGCAGTATTTT. Translating it yields CASSSLAGGTDTQYF.

The chain links TRBV5-6 to TRBJ2-1, with D perhaps TRBD1 (5 bases). The CDR3 is made up of 15 amino acids. Germline CDR1 and CDR2: SGHDT and YYEEEE. Deletions cut 2 bases from V and 9 bases from J, with 18 bases between. CDR3 nucleotide sequence: TGTGCCAGCAGCTTCGGCAGGGATCTTATAAGTGAGCAGTTCTTC. Residues: CASSFGRDLISEQFF.

The rearrangement links TRBV12-3 or TRBV12-4 to TRBJ2-3; possibly TRBD1 for D (6 bases). CDR3 size: 13 residues. V lost 5 bases to trimming and J lost 7 bases, with 13 bases between them. The CDR3 DNA reads TGTGCCAGCAGTATAGTACAGGGACATACGCAGTATTTT. It is translated as CASSIVQGHTQYF.

The J gene is TRBJ2-1, the V gene TRBV24-1; TRBD1 aligns across 7 bases. This CDR3 is built from 11 residues. With 11 bases clipped from V and 9 bases from J, the junction kept 6 bases outside the gene matches. In germline, CDR1 is KGHDR, CDR2 SFDVKD. Here the CDR3 reads CARGNRGEQFF. CDR3 in DNA: TGTGCCAGGGGTAACAGGGGTGAGCAGTTCTTC.

This clone was detected only once. The chain has TRBV7-2 and TRBJ1-4; D gene uncertain. This CDR3 is 13 amino acids long. Germline V lookup: CDR1 SGHTA, CDR2 FQGNSA. Trimming stripped 5 bases from V and 7 bases from J, with 11 bases between. This CDR3 reads CASSGILGEKLFF. CDR3 bases: TGTGCCAGCAGCGGTATTTTGGGTGAAAAACTGTTTTTT.

The chain recombines TRBV9 with TRBJ2-1; D is perhaps TRBD2 (6 bases). The CDR3 spans 16 residues. Germline assignment: CDR1 SGDLS and CDR2 YYNGEE. Trimming took 3 bases from V and 0 from J, leaving 13 bases between them. Here the CDR3 reads CASSGKLASSYNEQFF. The CDR3 DNA follows: TGTGCCAGCAGCGGGAAGCTAGCGTCCTCCTACAATGAGCAGTTCTTC.

V usage is TRBV4-2 and J usage is TRBJ2-1, with D uncertain. V was pared by 0 bases and J by 0 bases, with 12 bases between. CDR1 LGHNA and CDR2 YNFKEQ come from the germline V gene. The CDR3 extends over 17 amino acids. CDR3 residues: CASSQDSPLISYNEQFF. CDR3 DNA: TGTGCCAGCAGCCAAGATTCACCATTAATCTCCTACAATGAGCAGTTCTTC.

The chain is built from TRBV6-5 and TRBJ2-5; D is unclear. Trimming removed 6 bases at V and 5 bases at J, with 7 bases between. There are 11 residues in the CDR3. Germline values: CDR1 MNHEY, CDR2 SVGAGI. The CDR3 region is CASRQDETQYF. Written as DNA, the CDR3 is TGTGCCAGCAGGCAAGATGAGACCCAGTACTTC.

This chain joins TRBV7-9 and TRBJ1-3; D gene ambiguous. V was trimmed by 0 bases and J by 4 bases, leaving 10 bases between them. The CDR3 runs 15 residues. Germline V gene lookup returns CDR1 SEHNR and CDR2 FQNEAQ (reference sequence). The CDR3 region is CASSLALREGNTIYF. The CDR3, as DNA: TGTGCCAGCAGCTTAGCTTTACGGGAGGGAAACACCATATATTTT.

This clone was seen only once. The V gene is TRBV19, the J gene TRBJ2-1; 13 bases align to TRBD2. The ends lost 6 bases at V and 6 bases at J; junction bases unmatched: 5. The CDR3 contains 15 residues. Germline V gene sequence: CDR1 LNHDA, CDR2 SQIVND (reference sequence). This CDR3 is CASSFTSGGGNEQFF. DNA for the CDR3: TGTGCCAGTAGCTTCACTAGCGGGGGGGGCAATGAGCAGTTCTTC.

This chain links TRBV6-5 with TRBJ1-1; 10 nucleotides agree with TRBD1. J was trimmed by 4 bases and V by 7 bases; bases with no gene match: 6. CDR1 and CDR2 (germline): MNHEY, SVGAGI. The CDR3 sequence is 14 residues long. The CDR3 DNA is TGTGCCAGCATTTCGGACAGGGGGATCACTGAAGCTTTCTTT. Translation gives CASISDRGITEAFF.

The chain uses TRBV25-1 and TRBJ2-5; no definite D call. This CDR3 comprises 10 residues. Germline V gene sequence: CDR1 MGHDK, CDR2 SYGVNS. The V end lost 6 bases, the J end lost 5 bases, and 4 bases lay between the germline ends. The CDR3 sequence is CASRGETQYF. The CDR3 DNA follows: TGTGCCAGCAGAGGGGAGACCCAGTACTTC.

This clone was observed once. CDR3 sequence (DNA): TGTGCCAGCAGCCAAGGGGGTGTTAACTATGGCTACACCTTC. It encodes CASSQGGVNYGYTF. The V call is TRBV4-2, the J call TRBJ1-2; no clear D. Between the trimmed V and J ends, which lost 1 base and 1 base, there was a span of 7 bases. This CDR3 is built from 14 residues. Looked up from germline, CDR1 is LGHNA and CDR2 is YNFKEQ.

The chain carries TRBV7-2 and TRBJ2-5, with TRBD2 matching over 14 bases. V trimming: 4 bases; J trimming: 4 bases; junction bases outside the gene matches: 11. Germline V lookup: CDR1 SGHTA, CDR2 FQGNSA. The CDR3 spans 18 residues. CDR3 nucleotides: TGTGCCAGCAGCTCCGACCGACTAGCGGGGGGGCGAGGAGAGACCCAGTACTTC. Residues: CASSSDRLAGGRGETQYF.

The chain joins TRBV11-2 to TRBJ2-2; D possibly corresponds to TRBD2 (7 bases). Per the germline V gene, CDR1 is SGHAT and CDR2 is FQNNGV. CDR3 length: 17 residues. With 0 bases removed from V and 3 bases from J, the gap between germline ends came to 14 bases. The CDR3 sequence is CASSLDLRRGHTGELFF. The CDR3 nucleotides read TGTGCCAGCAGCTTAGATCTTAGGCGGGGGCACACCGGGGAGCTGTTTTTT.

The chain carries TRBV12-3 or TRBV12-4 and TRBJ1-2; D perhaps matches TRBD1 (5 bases). The CDR3 has 13 residues. V was trimmed by 6 bases and J by 1 base, leaving 9 bases between them. The CDR3 DNA follows: TGTGCCAGCAGCATACAGGATAACTATGGCTACACCTTC. It specifies CASSIQDNYGYTF.